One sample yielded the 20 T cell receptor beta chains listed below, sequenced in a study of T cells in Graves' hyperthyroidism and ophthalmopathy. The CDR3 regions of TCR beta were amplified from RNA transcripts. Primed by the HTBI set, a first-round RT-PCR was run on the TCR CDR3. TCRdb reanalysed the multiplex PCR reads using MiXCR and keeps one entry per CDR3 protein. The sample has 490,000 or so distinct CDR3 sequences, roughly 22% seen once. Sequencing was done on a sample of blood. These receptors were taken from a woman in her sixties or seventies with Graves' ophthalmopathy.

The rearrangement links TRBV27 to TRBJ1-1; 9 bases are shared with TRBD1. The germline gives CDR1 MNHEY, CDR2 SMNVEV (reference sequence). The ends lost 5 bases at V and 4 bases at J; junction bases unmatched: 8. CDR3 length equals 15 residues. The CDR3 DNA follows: TGTGCCAGCAGTCAACAGGGGGCTCCGGGCACTGAAGCTTTCTTT. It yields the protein CASSQQGAPGTEAFF.

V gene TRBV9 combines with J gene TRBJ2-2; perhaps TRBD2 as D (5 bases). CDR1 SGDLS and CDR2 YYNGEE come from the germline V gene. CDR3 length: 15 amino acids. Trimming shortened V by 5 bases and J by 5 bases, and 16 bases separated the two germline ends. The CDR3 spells CASRSVGSTTGELFF. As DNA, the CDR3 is TGTGCCAGCAGATCTGTGGGGAGTACGACCGGGGAGCTGTTTTTT.

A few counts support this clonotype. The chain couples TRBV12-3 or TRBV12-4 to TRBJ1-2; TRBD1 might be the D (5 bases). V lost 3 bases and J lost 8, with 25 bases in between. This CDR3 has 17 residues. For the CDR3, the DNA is TGTGCCAGCAGTTTTTCGGGAGGGGTAGAGACTATTAGGGGCTACACCTTC. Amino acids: CASSFSGGVETIRGYTF.

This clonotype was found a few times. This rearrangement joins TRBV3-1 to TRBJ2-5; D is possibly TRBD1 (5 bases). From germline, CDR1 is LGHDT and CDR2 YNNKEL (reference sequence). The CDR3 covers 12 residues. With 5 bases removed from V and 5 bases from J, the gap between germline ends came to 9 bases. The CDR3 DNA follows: TGTGCCAGCAGCGTGACAGTTGAGACCCAGTACTTC. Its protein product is CASSVTVETQYF.

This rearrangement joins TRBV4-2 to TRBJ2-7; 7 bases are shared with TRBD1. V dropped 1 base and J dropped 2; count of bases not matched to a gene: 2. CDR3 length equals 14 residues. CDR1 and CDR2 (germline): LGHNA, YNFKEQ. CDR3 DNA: TGTGCCAGCAGCCAAGTGGGACAGCCCTACGAGCAGTACTTC. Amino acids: CASSQVGQPYEQYF.

The CDR3 DNA reads as TGTGCCACCAGTGATTTGAGGACAGGGAACCAGCGTGGAGGCTCCTATAATTCACCCCTCCACTTT. Its protein is CATSDLRTGNQRGGSYNSPLHF. The chain has TRBV24-1 and TRBJ1-6; TRBD1 agrees at 8 bases. V lost 0 bases, J lost 0 bases, and 15 bases stayed unmatched. The germline CDR1 and CDR2 sequences are KGHDR and SFDVKD. This CDR3 has 22 amino acids.

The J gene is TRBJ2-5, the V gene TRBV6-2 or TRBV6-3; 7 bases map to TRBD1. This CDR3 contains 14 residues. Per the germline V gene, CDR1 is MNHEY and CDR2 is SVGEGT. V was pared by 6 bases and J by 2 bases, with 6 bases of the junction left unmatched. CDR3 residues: CASRPTGLQETQYF. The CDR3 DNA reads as TGTGCCAGCAGACCGACAGGGCTTCAAGAGACCCAGTACTTC.

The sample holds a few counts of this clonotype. CDR3 coding DNA: TGCGCCAGCAGCCCCTCCGGGACAGATGGCTACACCTTC. Protein sequence: CASSPSGTDGYTF. V and J are TRBV5-1 and TRBJ1-2; 7 bases map to TRBD1. The V segment lost 4 bases and the J segment 6 bases; nucleotides outside the gene matches: 6. Per the germline V gene, CDR1 is SGHRS and CDR2 is YFSETQ. CDR3 size: 13 residues.

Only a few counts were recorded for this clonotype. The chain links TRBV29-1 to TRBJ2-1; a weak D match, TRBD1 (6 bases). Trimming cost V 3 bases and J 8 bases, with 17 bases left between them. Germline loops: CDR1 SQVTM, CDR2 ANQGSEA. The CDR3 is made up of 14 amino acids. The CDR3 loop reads CSVDPHRDDDEQFF. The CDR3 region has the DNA TGCAGCGTTGACCCCCACAGGGATGACGATGAGCAGTTCTTC.

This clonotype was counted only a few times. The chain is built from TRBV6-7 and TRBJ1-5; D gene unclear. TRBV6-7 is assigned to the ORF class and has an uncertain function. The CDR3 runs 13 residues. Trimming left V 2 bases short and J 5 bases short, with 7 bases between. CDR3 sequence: CASSYDPYQPQHF. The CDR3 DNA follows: TGTGCCAGCAGTTACGACCCCTATCAGCCCCAGCATTTT.

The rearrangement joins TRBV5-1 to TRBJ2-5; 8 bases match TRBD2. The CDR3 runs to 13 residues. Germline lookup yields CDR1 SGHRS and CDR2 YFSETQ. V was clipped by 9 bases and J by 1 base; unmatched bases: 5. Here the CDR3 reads CATAGGSQETQYF. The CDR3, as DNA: TGCGCCACGGCGGGGGGTTCCCAAGAGACCCAGTACTTC.

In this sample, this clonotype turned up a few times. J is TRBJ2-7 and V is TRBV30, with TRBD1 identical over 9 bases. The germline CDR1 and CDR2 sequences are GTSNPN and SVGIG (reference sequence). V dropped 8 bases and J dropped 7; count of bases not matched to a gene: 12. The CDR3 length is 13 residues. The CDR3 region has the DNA TGTGCCAGCATAGCCGGGACAGGGTGGGAGCAGTACTTC. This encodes CASIAGTGWEQYF.

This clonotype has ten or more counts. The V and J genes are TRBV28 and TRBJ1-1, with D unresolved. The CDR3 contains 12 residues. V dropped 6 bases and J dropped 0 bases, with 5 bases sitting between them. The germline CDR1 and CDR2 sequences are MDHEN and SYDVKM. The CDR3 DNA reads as TGTGCCAGCAGGGTTATGAACACTGAAGCTTTCTTT. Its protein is CASRVMNTEAFF. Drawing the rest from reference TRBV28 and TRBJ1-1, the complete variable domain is DVKVTQSSRYLVKRTGEKVFLECVQDMDHENMFWYRQDPGLGLRLIYFSYDVKMKEKGDIPEGYSVSREKKERFSLILESASTNQTSMYLCASRVMNTEAFFGQGTRLTVV.

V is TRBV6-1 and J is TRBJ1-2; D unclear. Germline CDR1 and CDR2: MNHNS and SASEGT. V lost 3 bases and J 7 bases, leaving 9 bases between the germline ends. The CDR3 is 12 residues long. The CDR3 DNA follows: TGTGCCAGCAGTGAGCCCGGTACTGGCTACACCTTC. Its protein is CASSEPGTGYTF.

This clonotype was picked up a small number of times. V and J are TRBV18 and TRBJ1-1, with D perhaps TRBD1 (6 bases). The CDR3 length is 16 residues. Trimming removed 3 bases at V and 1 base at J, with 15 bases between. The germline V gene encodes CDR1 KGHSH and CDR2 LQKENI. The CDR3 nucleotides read TGTGCCAGCTCACCCCCCGGGGGCAGGAGGAACACTGAAGCTTTCTTT. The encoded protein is CASSPPGGRRNTEAFF.

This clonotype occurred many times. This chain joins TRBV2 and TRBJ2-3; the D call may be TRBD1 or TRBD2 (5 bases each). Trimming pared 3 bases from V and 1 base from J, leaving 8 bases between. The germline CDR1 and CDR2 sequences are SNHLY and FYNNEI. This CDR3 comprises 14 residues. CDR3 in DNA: TGTGCCAGCAGTGAGGGACCCCGCACAGATACGCAGTATTTT. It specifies CASSEGPRTDTQYF.

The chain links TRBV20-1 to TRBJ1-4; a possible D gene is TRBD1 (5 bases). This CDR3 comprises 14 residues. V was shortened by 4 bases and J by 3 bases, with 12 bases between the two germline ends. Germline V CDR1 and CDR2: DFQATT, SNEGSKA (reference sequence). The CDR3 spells CSATPGTSNEKLFF. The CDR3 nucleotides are TGCAGTGCTACCCCTGGGACTTCTAATGAAAAACTGTTTTTT.

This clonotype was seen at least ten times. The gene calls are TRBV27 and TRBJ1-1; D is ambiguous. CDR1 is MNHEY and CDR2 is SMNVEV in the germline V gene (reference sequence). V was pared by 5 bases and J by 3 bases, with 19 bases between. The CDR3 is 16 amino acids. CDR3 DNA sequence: TGTGCCAGCAGTCCAGGACCCCCTCAATGGGACACTGAAGCTTTCTTT. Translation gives CASSPGPPQWDTEAFF.

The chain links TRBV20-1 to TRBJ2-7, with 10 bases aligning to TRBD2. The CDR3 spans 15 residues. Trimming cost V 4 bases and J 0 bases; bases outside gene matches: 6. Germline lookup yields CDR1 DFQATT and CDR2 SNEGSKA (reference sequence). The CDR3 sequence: CSANIAGGLSYEQYF. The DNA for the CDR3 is TGCAGTGCTAATATAGCGGGAGGCCTCTCCTACGAGCAGTACTTC.

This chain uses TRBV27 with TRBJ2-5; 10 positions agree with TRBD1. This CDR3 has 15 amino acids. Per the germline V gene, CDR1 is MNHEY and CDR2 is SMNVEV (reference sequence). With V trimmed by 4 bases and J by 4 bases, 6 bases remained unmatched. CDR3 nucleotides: TGTGCCAGCAGTTCGCGGACAGGGGGGGTAGAGACCCAGTACTTC. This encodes CASSSRTGGVETQYF.